The 23 T cell receptor beta chains reported below all come from one sample, sequenced in a study of T cell repertoires in cytomegalovirus infection. TCRdb reprocessed the reads via MiXCR and lists one record per CDR3 protein. The sample shows 680,000 or so distinct CDR3 sequences, roughly a third of them seen only once. Sequencing was performed on PBMCs. The receptors here all came from a human donor in good health (CMV status not recorded). Some clones in this sample may be carry-over from other donors' samples.

The chain recombines TRBV7-9 with TRBJ2-2; 9 bases agree with TRBD1. Trimming took 5 bases from V and 4 from J; bases not matched to a gene: 8. This CDR3 is built from 16 residues. Germline V gene lookup returns CDR1 SEHNR and CDR2 FQNEAQ (reference sequence). In nucleotides, the CDR3 is TGTGCCAGCAGCCCAGACGACAGGGGGGGCACCGGGGAGCTGTTTTTT. Its translation is CASSPDDRGGTGELFF.

The rearrangement links TRBV6-5 to TRBJ2-5; TRBD2 matches 8 bases. Germline values: CDR1 MNHEY, CDR2 SVGAGI. The V segment lost 4 bases and the J segment 3 bases; nucleotides outside the gene matches: 7. The CDR3 covers 15 residues. The CDR3 DNA follows: TGTGCCAGCAGTTCAGCGACTAGCGTTAAAGAGACCCAGTACTTC. This sequence encodes CASSSATSVKETQYF.

The chain combines TRBV10-1 with TRBJ1-2; D gene unclear. Trimming removed 0 bases at V and 5 bases at J, with 7 bases between. The CDR3 runs to 13 residues. Germline assignment: CDR1 WNHNN and CDR2 SYGVQD (reference sequence). CDR3 region: CASSESRGYGYTF. DNA for the CDR3: TGCGCCAGCAGTGAGTCTCGGGGTTATGGCTACACCTTC.

As concerns this clonotype: This CDR3 fails to terminate in the conserved phenylalanine or tryptophan, so it likely reflects a read error. The DNA is left out, because the CDR3 cannot be placed on it with certainty; the CDR3 is given as TCRdb lists it. The CDR3 reads CASSLVDLAGVEPFL. The chain combines TRBV7-2 with TRBJ2-1; the table's D call TRBD2 went unverified against the DNA. Germline V gives CDR1 SGHTA, CDR2 FQGNSA. Including both end residues, the CDR3 is 15 amino acids long.

V and J are TRBV25-1 and TRBJ1-4; D gene uncertain. Germline assignment: CDR1 MGHDK and CDR2 SYGVNS. The CDR3 has 14 amino acids. V was cut by 4 bases and J by 7 bases, with 13 bases left in between. The CDR3 is CASSALVLGEKLFF. CDR3 nucleotide sequence: TGTGCCAGCAGTGCCCTAGTTCTGGGTGAAAAACTGTTTTTT. The full variable domain, with the rest looked up from reference TRBV25-1 and TRBJ1-4, is EADIYQTPRYLVIGTGKKITLECSQTMGHDKMYWYQQDPGMELHLIHYSYGVNSTEKGDLSSESTVSRIRTEHFPLTLESARPSHTSQYLCASSALVLGEKLFFGSGTQLSVL.

The V gene is TRBV6-6, the J gene TRBJ1-5; possibly TRBD1 for D (5 bases). The CDR3 runs to 14 residues. The ends were cut back, 6 bases at V and 1 base at J, with 10 bases in the middle. Germline CDR1 is MNHNY and CDR2 is SVGAGI (reference sequence). The CDR3 here is CASRSDSSNQPQHF. The CDR3 region has the DNA TGTGCCAGCAGAAGTGACAGCAGCAATCAGCCCCAGCATTTT.

This chain uses TRBV5-6 with TRBJ2-1, with D maybe TRBD2 (5 bases). The length of the CDR3 is 14 residues. Germline loops: CDR1 SGHDT, CDR2 YYEEEE. The V end was cut by 7 bases, the J end by 8 bases, with 19 bases between. CDR3 in DNA: TGTGCCAGCGAGAGCCCGGGGATGAACTATGAGCAGTTCTTC. It is translated as CASESPGMNYEQFF.

This clonotype turned up a few times. The chain joins TRBV7-6 to TRBJ1-1; D not certain. The germline V gene has CDR1 SGHVS and CDR2 FNYEAQ. V shed 1 base and J shed 0 bases, with 9 bases lying between them. The CDR3 contains 15 residues. The CDR3 DNA sequence: TGTGCCAGCAGCTTAGGGGAGATAATGAACACTGAAGCTTTCTTT. As protein: CASSLGEIMNTEAFF.

The J gene is TRBJ2-3, the V gene TRBV20-1; D may correspond to TRBD1 or TRBD2 (6 bases each). From germline, CDR1 is DFQATT and CDR2 SNEGSKA (reference sequence). The CDR3 runs 15 residues. V dropped 6 bases and J dropped 3 bases, with 19 bases sitting between them. The CDR3 coding sequence is TGCAGTGCCAACGGACAGAGCGGAGGGACAGATACGCAGTATTTT. Translation: CSANGQSGGTDTQYF.

The CDR3 is CASGGSGDRDNEQFF. The CDR3 DNA reads TGCGCCAGCGGAGGTTCGGGGGACAGGGACAATGAGCAGTTCTTC. The chain joins TRBV5-1 to TRBJ2-1; 9 bases agree with TRBD1. The germline CDR1 and CDR2 sequences are SGHRS and YFSETQ. CDR3 length equals 15 residues. Trimming cost V 7 bases and J 5 bases; bases outside gene matches: 10.

The chain links TRBV6-1 to TRBJ1-1; D gene unclear. The CDR3 is made up of 13 amino acids. V shed 5 bases and J shed 0 bases, with 7 bases lying between them. The germline gives CDR1 MNHNS, CDR2 SASEGT. The CDR3 region has the DNA TGTGCCAGCAGTAACTCCCTGAACACTGAAGCTTTCTTT. This gives the protein CASSNSLNTEAFF.

A few counts support this clonotype. V is TRBV20-1 and J is TRBJ2-3, with D unclear. The CDR3 loop spans 15 amino acids. Trimming cost V 6 bases and J 6 bases, with 22 bases left between them. Germline lookup yields CDR1 DFQATT and CDR2 SNEGSKA (reference sequence). The CDR3 coding sequence is TGCAGTGCATGGGAAGTCGAGACGCGTGGGGATACGCAGTATTTT. Its protein product is CSAWEVETRGDTQYF.

Concerning this clonotype: The junction shows a germline mismatch at one end, possibly a read error. The gene calls are TRBV7-2 and TRBJ2-3; D not certain. The V gene's germline CDR1 is SGHTA and CDR2 FQGNSA. CDR3 length: 15 residues. CDR3 nucleotides: TGTGCCAGCAGCTTGAAGCCCGCTGCGGCAGATACGCTGTATTTT. Its translation: CASSLKPAAADTLYF. The entire variable domain, with the rest obtained from reference TRBV7-2 and TRBJ2-3, is as follows: GAGVSQSPSNKVTEKGKDVELRCDPISGHTALYWYRQSLGQGLEFLIYFQGNSAPDKSGLPSDRFSAERTGGSVSTLTIQRTQQEDSAVYLCASSLKPAAADTLYFGPGTRLTVL.

In its sample, this clonotype was seen many times. The rearrangement joins TRBV7-3 to TRBJ2-1; the match to TRBD1 covers 9 bases. The CDR3 is 15 residues long. The germline V gene has CDR1 SGHTA and CDR2 FQGTGA. V shed 2 bases, J shed 9 bases, and the junction held 8 bases outside the gene matches. In DNA form, the CDR3 reads TGTGCCAGCAGCTTACCGGGACAGGGAATACGTGAGCAGTTCTTC. It is translated as CASSLPGQGIREQFF.

V and J are TRBV7-2 and TRBJ2-7; 10 bases map to TRBD1. Unmatched junction bases numbered 7, after V lost 5 bases and J lost 3 bases. There are 15 residues in the CDR3. From germline, CDR1 is SGHTA and CDR2 FQGNSA. CDR3 sequence (DNA): TGTGCCAGCAGCCTAAGACAGGGGGCTTTCTACGAGCAGTACTTC. This gives the protein CASSLRQGAFYEQYF.

This rearrangement joins TRBV7-9 to TRBJ1-4, with TRBD1 as a possible D gene (5 bases). Germline-derived CDR1 and CDR2 are SEHNR and FQNEAQ (reference sequence). This CDR3 is built from 17 residues. The ends were cut back, 4 bases at V and 5 bases at J, with 20 bases in the middle. Here the CDR3 DNA reads TGTGCCAGCAGCTCCCCCACTCCGGGACGGCAAAATGAAAAACTGTTTTTT. Protein sequence: CASSSPTPGRQNEKLFF.

This clonotype has a handful of counts. This rearrangement joins TRBV6-2 or TRBV6-3 to TRBJ2-1; 10 nucleotides line up with TRBD2. V dropped 6 bases and J dropped 5; count of bases not matched to a gene: 10. The germline CDR1 and CDR2 sequences are MNHEY and SVGEGT. The CDR3 is 16 residues long. CDR3: CASRGGWTSGNNEQFF. The CDR3 DNA reads as TGTGCCAGCAGGGGGGGATGGACTAGCGGCAACAATGAGCAGTTCTTC.

This clonotype was picked up a small number of times. The rearrangement uses TRBV11-2 and TRBJ1-4, with D uncertain. The CDR3 length is 16 residues. Per the germline V gene, CDR1 is SGHAT and CDR2 is FQNNGV. V was clipped by 5 bases and J by 0 bases, with 13 bases between them. In DNA, the CDR3 is TGTGCCAGCAGCCCCCGGCGGATTGCAACTAATGAAAAACTGTTTTTT. Translated: CASSPRRIATNEKLFF.

This clonotype was counted many times. The V gene is TRBV11-1, the J gene TRBJ2-7, with D perhaps TRBD1 (6 bases). V was pared by 3 bases and J by 2 bases, with 14 bases between. CDR1 and CDR2 from the germline V gene are SGHAT and FQDESV (reference sequence). The CDR3 is 15 amino acids. The CDR3: CASSFTGFGTYEQYF. The CDR3 coding sequence is TGTGCCAGCAGCTTCACAGGGTTTGGGACCTACGAGCAGTACTTC.

This clonotype occurred once. J is TRBJ2-1 and V is TRBV10-3, with D perhaps matching TRBD2 (5 bases). Germline V gives CDR1 ENHRY, CDR2 SYGVKD. There are 14 residues in the CDR3. V shed 8 bases and J shed 3 bases, with 14 bases lying between them. CDR3 sequence (DNA): TGTGCCATCGCCGCCGGGAACAGCTACAATGAGCAGTTCTTC. Protein: CAIAAGNSYNEQFF.

The V and J genes are TRBV7-6 and TRBJ2-7; D perhaps matches TRBD1 (6 bases). The CDR3 contains 16 residues. Germline V gene lookup returns CDR1 SGHVS and CDR2 FNYEAQ. Trimming removed 5 bases from V and 5 bases from J, with 22 bases in between. The CDR3 sequence is CASSNSRQAGRDEQYF. The CDR3 DNA follows: TGTGCCAGCAGCAACTCCCGACAGGCCGGTAGGGACGAGCAGTACTTC.

The chain couples TRBV28 to TRBJ2-3; D is undetermined. Germline CDR1 MDHEN, CDR2 SYDVKM. The length of the CDR3 is 13 residues. V was shortened by 8 bases and J by 6 bases, with 15 bases between the two germline ends. The CDR3 loop is CASASLYNDTQYF. The DNA for the CDR3 is TGTGCCAGCGCGTCCCTTTATAACGATACGCAGTATTTT.

In its sample, this clonotype was seen many times. This chain joins TRBV6-1 and TRBJ1-4; D possibly corresponds to TRBD1 (6 bases). The CDR3 covers 17 residues. In germline, CDR1 is MNHNS, CDR2 SASEGT. With 2 bases removed from V and 0 bases from J, the gap between germline ends came to 13 bases. CDR3 sequence (DNA): TGTGCCAGCAGTGAATCTCAGGGGTATGCAACTAATGAAAAACTGTTTTTT. It specifies CASSESQGYATNEKLFF.